The 31 T cell receptor beta chains given below trace back to one sample, sequenced in a study of beta chain features in type 1 diabetes. Overall study findings and caveats: Patients with Type 1 diabetes showed moderately but significantly shorter TCRB CDR3s in all four CD4+ subsets.

The study reverse transcribed the entire isolated RNA, so it sequenced expressed TCRB transcripts. Here immunoSEQ multiplex PCR was the method, and the copy in TCRdb shows in-frame clones only, minus some. This table has roughly 340,000 clones, about 12% appearing once. Antigens of these TCRs are unknown. The sample consisted of naive CD4+ T cells from blood. Receptor source: a woman aged 18-29 years with type 1 diabetes.

The genes are TRBV10-3 and TRBJ2-5, with a tentative D call TRBD2 (5 bases). The V and J ends lost 0 bases and 3 bases respectively, with 14 bases between them. The CDR3 length is 16 residues. Per the germline V gene, CDR1 is ENHRY and CDR2 is SYGVKD. CDR3 in DNA: TGTGCCATCAGTGAGTCTCGGGTCCGGGAAAAAGAGACCCAGTACTTC. Its protein product is CAISESRVREKETQYF.

This clone was observed a few times. The gene calls are TRBV25-1 and TRBJ1-4, with D maybe TRBD1 (6 bases). Trimming took off 3 bases at V and 7 bases at J, with 12 bases between the two ends. CDR1 is MGHDK, CDR2 SYGVNS, per germline. The length of the CDR3 is 14 residues. The DNA for the CDR3 is TGTGCCAGCAGTGACCAGACAGGTGGTGAAAAACTGTTTTTT. Translation gives CASSDQTGGEKLFF.

The V gene is TRBV7-2, the J gene TRBJ1-5; 8 bases are a match to TRBD1. The CDR3 consists of 15 residues. Per the germline V gene, CDR1 is SGHTA and CDR2 is FQGNSA. After removal of 1 base from V and 3 bases from J, the junction contained 2 bases not matched to a gene. Here the CDR3 reads CASSLVQGVNQPQHF. The DNA for the CDR3 is TGTGCCAGCAGCTTAGTACAGGGGGTCAATCAGCCCCAGCATTTT.

The gene calls are TRBV6-5 and TRBJ2-3, with D uncertain. CDR1 MNHEY and CDR2 SVGAGI come from the germline V gene. V lost 7 bases, J lost 0 bases, and 5 bases lay in between. This CDR3 is 12 amino acids long. CDR3 nucleotide sequence: TGTGCCAGCATGAGCAGCACAGATACGCAGTATTTT. Translated: CASMSSTDTQYF.

V gene TRBV27 combines with J gene TRBJ1-5; D is perhaps TRBD1 (5 bases). CDR3 size: 16 residues. CDR1 is MNHEY, CDR2 SMNVEV, per germline (reference sequence). V was shortened by 1 base and J by 7 bases, with 17 bases between the two germline ends. This CDR3 is CASSLLTGAGNQPQHF. DNA for the CDR3: TGTGCCAGCAGTTTATTAACGGGTGCAGGGAACCAGCCCCAGCATTTT.

This clone occurred a few times. The chain recombines TRBV27 with TRBJ1-5, with D hard to call. CDR1 is MNHEY, CDR2 SMNVEV, per germline (reference sequence). Trimming took 2 bases from V and 5 from J, leaving 7 bases between them. The CDR3 sequence is 13 residues long. The CDR3 sequence is CASSLIGDQPQHF. The CDR3 DNA reads as TGTGCCAGCAGTTTAATCGGTGATCAGCCCCAGCATTTT.

This chain joins TRBV7-2 and TRBJ1-1; TRBD1 matches 9 bases. Germline V gene data show CDR1 as SGHTA and CDR2 as FQGNSA. V trimming: 1 base; J trimming: 4 bases; junction bases outside the gene matches: 4. This CDR3 has 15 amino acids. The CDR3 protein is CASSLGDREGTEAFF. CDR3 bases: TGTGCCAGCAGCTTAGGGGACAGGGAGGGCACTGAAGCTTTCTTT. The whole variable domain, filled in from reference TRBV7-2 and TRBJ1-1, reads GAGVSQSPSNKVTEKGKDVELRCDPISGHTALYWYRQSLGQGLEFLIYFQGNSAPDKSGLPSDRFSAERTGGSVSTLTIQRTQQEDSAVYLCASSLGDREGTEAFFGQGTRLTVV.

The chain employs TRBV28 and TRBJ1-1; 10 bases line up with TRBD1. The CDR3 is 16 residues long. The germline CDR1 and CDR2 sequences are MDHEN and SYDVKM. J gave up 3 bases and V 6 bases, and 10 bases lay outside the gene matches. CDR3: CASSHTLGQGDTEAFF. As DNA, the CDR3 is TGTGCCAGCAGCCATACGTTAGGACAGGGGGACACTGAAGCTTTCTTT.

J is TRBJ2-5 and V is TRBV11-2; D gene uncertain. Trimming removed 1 base from V and 5 bases from J, with 8 bases in between. CDR1 and CDR2 (germline): SGHAT, FQNNGV. The CDR3 loop spans 13 amino acids. CDR3 bases: TGTGCCAGCAGCTTAGCCCCACACGAGACCCAGTACTTC. The encoded protein is CASSLAPHETQYF.

This sequence joins TRBV28 and TRBJ1-4; 9 bases are shared with TRBD1. The CDR3 runs to 14 residues. CDR1 is MDHEN, CDR2 SYDVKM, per germline. The trim removed 3 bases at V and 15 bases at J, leaving 11 bases unmatched. The CDR3 loop reads CASSFGDRARMVFF. In DNA, the CDR3 is TGTGCCAGCAGTTTTGGGGACAGGGCCCGGATGGTGTTTTTT.

This chain uses TRBV5-1 with TRBJ1-2; D is perhaps TRBD1 (6 bases). The CDR3 loop spans 15 amino acids. The V end was cut by 5 bases, the J end by 4 bases, with 18 bases between. Germline CDR1 is SGHRS and CDR2 is YFSETQ. CDR3 in amino acids: CASRLLYEDSYGYTF. As DNA, the CDR3 is TGCGCCAGCAGGCTCCTTTATGAGGACAGCTATGGCTACACCTTC.

In this sample, this clone turned up a few times. The genes are TRBV7-6 and TRBJ2-7, with 7 bases fitting TRBD2. Germline V gene sequence: CDR1 SGHVS, CDR2 FNYEAQ. The V and J ends lost 4 bases and 4 bases, in that order; junction bases with no gene match: 7. The CDR3 has 14 residues. The CDR3, as DNA: TGTGCCAGCAGCTCCGTAGCGGGTTCTTACGAGCAGTACTTC. It is translated as CASSSVAGSYEQYF.

The rearrangement uses TRBV4-2 and TRBJ1-1; D not certain. Trimming left V 1 base short and J 2 bases short, with 14 bases between. CDR1 and CDR2 (germline): LGHNA, YNFKEQ. This CDR3 region has 16 residues. The CDR3 nucleotides read TGTGCCAGCAGCCAAGGTCAAGGAGGTTATAACACTGAAGCTTTCTTT. Its protein is CASSQGQGGYNTEAFF.

The V gene is TRBV29-1, the J gene TRBJ2-5; TRBD1 agrees at 7 bases. J gave up 2 bases and V 5 bases, and 5 bases lay outside the gene matches. CDR1 and CDR2 (germline): SQVTM, ANQGSEA. The CDR3 totals 13 residues. In nucleotides, the CDR3 is TGCAGCGTTCGCCGGGACAGTCAAGAGACCCAGTACTTC. Translating it yields CSVRRDSQETQYF.

This clone was seen a handful of times. V usage is TRBV29-1 and J usage is TRBJ1-1, with D maybe TRBD1 (5 bases). The germline CDR1 and CDR2 sequences are SQVTM and ANQGSEA. The CDR3 totals 11 residues. The V gene lost 6 bases and the J gene lost 10 bases, with 15 bases spanning the gap. The CDR3 reads CSVGDSDVAFF. The CDR3 DNA is TGCAGCGTAGGGGACTCCGATGTAGCTTTCTTT.

V is TRBV5-1 and J is TRBJ2-3; D is unclear. With 4 bases removed from V and 2 bases from J, the gap between germline ends came to 11 bases. Germline values: CDR1 SGHRS, CDR2 YFSETQ. The CDR3 covers 14 residues. This chain's CDR3 is CASSQSSTTDTQYF. The CDR3 bases are TGCGCCAGCAGCCAAAGTAGTACCACAGATACGCAGTATTTT.

This clone was picked up a small number of times. J is TRBJ2-1 and V is TRBV29-1, with 9 bases that match TRBD2. The V segment lost 4 bases and the J segment 4 bases; nucleotides outside the gene matches: 5. Per germline, CDR1 SQVTM and CDR2 ANQGSEA. The CDR3 has 14 amino acids. DNA of the CDR3: TGCAGCGTTGTGAGCGGGGGGACTTACAATGAGCAGTTCTTC. Translated: CSVVSGGTYNEQFF.

V is TRBV7-9 and J is TRBJ2-3, with D possibly TRBD1 on 6 matching bases. V lost 6 bases and J 2 bases, leaving 15 bases between the germline ends. Germline CDR1 SEHNR, CDR2 FQNEAQ (reference sequence). This CDR3 has 15 residues. The CDR3 protein is CASSFPRGVTDTQYF. Written as DNA, the CDR3 is TGTGCCAGCAGTTTTCCCAGGGGTGTCACAGATACGCAGTATTTT.

There are a few counts of this clone. The genes are TRBV9 and TRBJ2-3, with 8 bases matching TRBD1. CDR1 and CDR2 from the germline V gene are SGDLS and YYNGEE. The CDR3 consists of 14 residues. With V trimmed by 3 bases and J by 4 bases, 4 bases remained unmatched. CDR3 amino acids: CASSDPGQADTQYF. In nucleotides, the CDR3 is TGTGCCAGCAGCGACCCGGGACAGGCAGATACGCAGTATTTT.

The sample holds a few counts of this clone. The chain employs TRBV29-1 and TRBJ1-5; 7 bases are shared with TRBD1. The CDR3 has 12 residues. V lost 7 bases, J lost 3 bases, and 3 bases stayed unmatched. The germline CDR1 and CDR2 sequences are SQVTM and ANQGSEA. CDR3 sequence: CSAGTDNQPQHF. The CDR3 region has the DNA TGCAGCGCTGGGACAGACAATCAGCCCCAGCATTTT. Full variable domain (missing parts from reference TRBV29-1 and TRBJ1-5): SAVISQKPSRDICQRGTSLTIQCQVDSQVTMMFWYRQQPGQSLTLIATANQGSEATYESGFVIDKFPISRPNLTFSTLTVSNMSPEDSSIYLCSAGTDNQPQHFGDGTRLSIL.

There are a few counts of this clone. The CDR3 reads CASSQRKMAGGLNTQYF. CDR3 DNA: TGCGCCAGCAGCCAGAGAAAGATGGCGGGGGGGCTGAATACGCAGTATTTT. This chain connects TRBV4-1 to TRBJ2-3; 9 bases align to TRBD2. The V segment lost 3 bases and the J segment 7 bases; nucleotides outside the gene matches: 14. The CDR3 consists of 17 residues. The germline CDR1 and CDR2 sequences are MGHRA and YSYEKL.

The chain employs TRBV29-1 and TRBJ1-2, with 8 bases identical to TRBD1. J was trimmed by 4 bases and V by 3 bases; bases with no gene match: 10. CDR1 and CDR2 (germline): SQVTM, ANQGSEA. The CDR3 runs 15 residues. The CDR3 DNA sequence: TGCAGCGTTGACCCCGACAGGGGAGAGGGCTATGGCTACACCTTC. It encodes CSVDPDRGEGYGYTF. Filled out from reference TRBV29-1 and TRBJ1-2, the complete variable domain reads SAVISQKPSRDICQRGTSLTIQCQVDSQVTMMFWYRQQPGQSLTLIATANQGSEATYESGFVIDKFPISRPNLTFSTLTVSNMSPEDSSIYLCSVDPDRGEGYGYTFGSGTRLTVV.

The V gene is TRBV19, the J gene TRBJ1-5; D is unclear. This CDR3 comprises 13 residues. V was shortened by 3 bases and J by 4 bases, with 7 bases between the two germline ends. CDR1 and CDR2 (germline): LNHDA, SQIVND (reference sequence). The CDR3 is CASSIRENQPQHF. DNA for the CDR3: TGTGCCAGTAGTATTCGTGAGAATCAGCCCCAGCATTTT. The full variable domain, in which reference TRBV19 and TRBJ1-5 provide the parts outside the CDR3, is DGGITQSPKYLFRKEGQNVTLSCEQNLNHDAMYWYRQDPGQGLRLIYYSQIVNDFQKGDIAEGYSVSREKKESFPLTVTSAQKNPTAFYLCASSIRENQPQHFGDGTRLSIL.

This clone occurred a few times. The chain links TRBV29-1 to TRBJ1-2; D is perhaps TRBD1 (5 bases). There are 12 residues in the CDR3. V was pared by 1 base and J by 3 bases, with 6 bases between. CDR1 is SQVTM and CDR2 is ANQGSEA in the germline V gene. The CDR3 here is CSVEARDYGYTF. The CDR3 DNA reads TGCAGCGTTGAAGCCAGGGACTATGGCTACACCTTC.

This clone was recorded a few times. This chain joins TRBV7-3 and TRBJ2-3; 8 bases are shared with TRBD2. CDR3 length: 15 residues. Germline V gene sequence: CDR1 SGHTA, CDR2 FQGTGA. V was pared by 5 bases and J by 5 bases, with 9 bases of the junction left unmatched. CDR3 region: CASSATSVLGDTQYF. The CDR3 coding sequence is TGTGCCAGCAGCGCGACTAGCGTCCTCGGAGATACGCAGTATTTT.

In its sample, this clone was seen a few times. The chain carries TRBV29-1 and TRBJ2-5; 12 bases fit TRBD2. This CDR3 spans 13 amino acids. The V gene's germline CDR1 is SQVTM and CDR2 ANQGSEA. V dropped 4 bases and J dropped 4; count of bases not matched to a gene: 1. CDR3 DNA: TGCAGCGTTGTGGGACTAGCGGGAGAGACCCAGTACTTC. It specifies CSVVGLAGETQYF.

This clone came up a few times. One end of the junction fails to match germline, which may point to a read error. The CDR3 sequence: CAISEEGLAHRFGDF. The CDR3 region has the DNA TGTGCCATCAGTGAAGAAGGACTAGCGCACAGGTTTGGGGATTTT. This chain uses TRBV10-3 with TRBJ2-3; 9 nucleotides agree with TRBD2. This CDR3 is built from 15 residues. The V gene's germline CDR1 is ENHRY and CDR2 SYGVKD.

This clone showed up just once. The chain recombines TRBV5-1 with TRBJ2-1; 7 nucleotides agree with TRBD1. This CDR3 has 14 residues. Germline loops: CDR1 SGHRS, CDR2 YFSETQ. V lost 0 bases, J lost 6 bases, and 3 bases stayed unmatched. CDR3: CASSLATGVNEQFF. The CDR3 DNA is TGCGCCAGCAGCTTGGCCACAGGGGTCAATGAGCAGTTCTTC.

V and J are TRBV7-2 and TRBJ1-2; 10 bases line up with TRBD1. Germline trimming cut 5 bases from V and 2 bases from J; bases unmatched to any gene: 2. This CDR3 has 14 amino acids. Germline V gene lookup returns CDR1 SGHTA and CDR2 FQGNSA. This CDR3 is CASSLDRGNYGYTF. CDR3 DNA sequence: TGTGCCAGCAGCCTGGACAGGGGGAACTATGGCTACACCTTC.

This rearrangement joins TRBV6-5 to TRBJ1-3; no definite D call. The CDR3 covers 15 residues. Trimming pared 0 bases from V and 3 bases from J, leaving 9 bases between. CDR1 is MNHEY and CDR2 is SVGAGI in the germline V gene. The CDR3 sequence is CASSYSKPLGNTIYF. CDR3 DNA sequence: TGTGCCAGCAGTTACTCGAAGCCGCTTGGAAACACCATATATTTT.

The chain carries TRBV6-5 and TRBJ2-1; the match to TRBD2 covers 10 bases. Germline CDR1 reads MNHEY; CDR2 reads SVGAGI. V lost 6 bases, J lost 7 bases, and 0 bases stayed unmatched. The CDR3 covers 12 residues. CDR3 in DNA: TGTGCCAGCAGGGGACTAGCGAATGAGCAGTTCTTC. It is translated as CASRGLANEQFF.